Presented here are 22 T cell receptor beta chains from one specimen sequenced in a study of T-cell memory formation after mild COVID-19. MiXCR, run by TCRdb on the 5' RACE reads, gives a single entry per CDR3 protein. This sample has about 340,000 distinct CDR3 sequences, with 13% found just once. Sequencing input: PBMCs or a T cell subset sorted from them (not recorded which). The receptors here all came from a man between 18 and 29 years old who had mild COVID-19 (a few samples of this study predate the infection). Cell type and time point are not known.

This clonotype was seen many times. The rearrangement links TRBV20-1 to TRBJ2-3; 12 positions match TRBD2. The CDR3 spans 18 residues. The germline CDR1 and CDR2 sequences are DFQATT and SNEGSKA (reference sequence). With V trimmed by 5 bases and J by 2 bases, 14 bases remained unmatched. CDR3 coding DNA: TGCAGTGCTTACGAACTAGCGGGGGGTTTGGGGGTCACAGATACGCAGTATTTT. Translating gives CSAYELAGGLGVTDTQYF.

This clonotype was observed at least ten times. The chain uses TRBV7-9 and TRBJ2-1; a weak D match, TRBD1 (5 bases). CDR1 and CDR2 (germline): SEHNR, FQNEAQ (reference sequence). CDR3 length: 14 residues. Trimming pared 2 bases from V and 5 bases from J, leaving 10 bases between. The CDR3 loop is CASSLQGVHNEQFF. In nucleotides, the CDR3 is TGTGCCAGCAGCTTACAAGGGGTCCACAATGAGCAGTTCTTC.

The table lists this clonotype with many counts. J is TRBJ1-2 and V is TRBV5-6; D call uncertain. Trimming removed 2 bases from V and 0 bases from J, with 5 bases in between. CDR1 and CDR2 (germline): SGHDT, YYEEEE. The CDR3 contains 13 residues. In nucleotides, the CDR3 is TGTGCCAGCAGCTTCGAAGCTAACTATGGCTACACCTTC. Protein: CASSFEANYGYTF.

This clonotype was seen only a few times. For the CDR3, the DNA is TGCGCCAGCAGGCCACCAGGGGAAGAGACCCAGTACTTC. This codes for CASRPPGEETQYF. The J gene is TRBJ2-5, the V gene TRBV5-1, with D tentatively TRBD1 (6 bases). CDR1 SGHRS and CDR2 YFSETQ come from the germline V gene. V was pared by 5 bases and J by 3 bases, with 11 bases between. The CDR3 consists of 13 residues.

This clonotype was recorded a few times. This CDR3 is missing its conserved last phenylalanine or tryptophan, likely due to a read error. The DNA is left out, because the CDR3 cannot be placed on it with certainty; the CDR3 is given as TCRdb lists it. V gene TRBV7-3 combines with J gene TRBJ2-7; the table gives TRBD2 as D, unverified against the DNA. Germline CDR1 SGHTA, CDR2 FQGTGA. The CDR3 length equals 14 residues, ends included. CDR3 in amino acids: CASSLTGQTSSTSG.

As regards this clonotype: One end of the junction does not line up with germline, which may come from a read error. The rearrangement joins TRBV11-2 to TRBJ1-3; weak D call: TRBD1 (5 bases). Per the germline V gene, CDR1 is SGHAT and CDR2 is FQNNGV. This CDR3 has 11 amino acids. CDR3 nucleotide sequence: TGTGCCAGCAGCTTAGTCGGGGCCAAAGCCTTT. Amino acids: CASSLVGAKAF. Full variable domain (outside the CDR3, taken from reference TRBV11-2 and TRBJ1-3): EAGVAQSPRYKIIEKRQSVAFWCNPISGHATLYWYQQILGQGPKLLIQFQNNGVVDDSQLPKDRFSAERLKGVDSTLKIQPAKLEDSAVYLCASSLVGAKAFGEGSWLTVV.

This clonotype was observed a handful of times. J is TRBJ1-1 and V is TRBV2; possibly TRBD1 for D (5 bases). The V end lost 5 bases, the J end lost 6 bases, and 22 bases lay between the germline ends. The CDR3 is 16 residues long. The germline V gene encodes CDR1 SNHLY and CDR2 FYNNEI. The CDR3: CASSLVGGMGVAEAFF. As DNA, the CDR3 is TGTGCCAGCAGTTTAGTCGGCGGGATGGGGGTGGCTGAAGCTTTCTTT.

This clonotype was counted between two and nine times. The chain links TRBV6-5 to TRBJ2-6; no reliable D call. Trimming took off 4 bases at V and 4 bases at J, with 11 bases between the two ends. Germline V gene sequence: CDR1 MNHEY, CDR2 SVGAGI. The CDR3 length is 15 residues. CDR3 in amino acids: CASSSGENGANVLTF. In DNA, the CDR3 is TGTGCCAGCAGTTCTGGGGAAAACGGGGCCAACGTCCTGACTTTC.

This clonotype has just a few counts. V is TRBV6-6 and J is TRBJ1-5; D not resolved. Germline CDR1 and CDR2: MNHNY and SVGAGI (reference sequence). The CDR3 length is 12 residues. Deletions cut 7 bases from V and 5 bases from J, with 9 bases between. The CDR3, as DNA: TGTGCCAGCACCCACTGGGATCAGCCCCAGCATTTT. Its translation is CASTHWDQPQHF.

This chain connects TRBV12-5 to TRBJ1-1, with D possibly being TRBD1 (5 bases). The CDR3 loop spans 12 amino acids. Trimming left V 2 bases short and J 8 bases short, with 9 bases between. Germline V CDR1 and CDR2: LGHNT, FRNRAP. CDR3 protein: CASGLMTAEAFF. CDR3 in DNA: TGTGCTAGTGGTTTGATGACAGCCGAAGCTTTCTTT.

The rearrangement joins TRBV4-3 to TRBJ2-3; 7 nucleotides line up with TRBD2. Germline V gives CDR1 LGHNA, CDR2 YSLEER. V was clipped by 0 bases and J by 2 bases; unmatched bases: 5. This CDR3 is built from 16 residues. As DNA, the CDR3 is TGCGCCAGCAGCCAAGAACGGGCGGGAGTCACAGATACGCAGTATTTT. Its protein product is CASSQERAGVTDTQYF.

This clonotype was counted between two and nine times. The CDR3 sequence: CASGGPSLDTEAFF. The DNA for the CDR3 is TGTGCCAGCGGGGGGCCTTCCCTGGACACTGAAGCTTTCTTT. The rearrangement uses TRBV12-3 or TRBV12-4 and TRBJ1-1, with a tentative D call TRBD1 (6 bases). The CDR3 runs 14 residues. Deletions cut 8 bases from V and 3 bases from J, with 16 bases between.

The rearrangement joins TRBV6-5 to TRBJ1-2; tentatively, D is TRBD1 (5 bases). This CDR3 region has 15 residues. Looked up from germline, CDR1 is MNHEY and CDR2 is SVGAGI. V lost 4 bases and J 5 bases, leaving 17 bases between the germline ends. CDR3 sequence (DNA): TGTGCCAGCAGTTCCGCTGTGGCGGGGGAATATGGCTACACCTTC. Translation gives CASSSAVAGEYGYTF.

This clonotype occurred a few times. The chain links TRBV6-1 to TRBJ1-1; D ambiguous. Trimming removed 8 bases from V and 6 bases from J, with 16 bases in between. The CDR3 has 13 residues. Germline CDR1 reads MNHNS; CDR2 reads SASEGT. The CDR3 DNA reads TGTGCCAGCCGTACGGTGGTACTCGCTGAAGCTTTCTTT. This gives the protein CASRTVVLAEAFF.

This chain uses TRBV7-3 with TRBJ2-3; the D is unclear. Deletions cut 2 bases from V and 2 bases from J, with 8 bases between. The germline CDR1 and CDR2 sequences are SGHTA and FQGTGA. This CDR3 has 14 amino acids. CDR3 DNA: TGTGCCAGCAGCTTATGGGCAGACACAGATACGCAGTATTTT. The encoded protein is CASSLWADTDTQYF.

V gene TRBV7-3 combines with J gene TRBJ1-1; 7 bases fit TRBD1. The CDR3 is made up of 14 amino acids. Germline values: CDR1 SGHTA, CDR2 FQGTGA. V shed 3 bases, J shed 7 bases, and the junction held 8 bases outside the gene matches. The CDR3 here is CASSLLTGRSEAFF. Here the CDR3 DNA reads TGTGCCAGCAGCTTGTTGACAGGGCGAAGTGAAGCTTTCTTT. Full variable domain (rest looked up from reference TRBV7-3 and TRBJ1-1): GAGVSQTPSNKVTEKGKYVELRCDPISGHTALYWYRQSLGQGPEFLIYFQGTGAADDSGLPNDRFFAVRPEGSVSTLKIQRTERGDSAVYLCASSLLTGRSEAFFGQGTRLTVV.

This clonotype was picked up a small number of times. The chain recombines TRBV20-1 with TRBJ1-1; D gene uncertain. Looked up from germline, CDR1 is DFQATT and CDR2 is SNEGSKA (reference sequence). This CDR3 has 14 amino acids. V lost 2 bases and J lost 0, with 10 bases in between. This chain's CDR3 is CSARPGSMNTEAFF. The DNA for the CDR3 is TGCAGTGCTAGACCGGGGTCCATGAACACTGAAGCTTTCTTT.

This clonotype appeared a few times. The V and J genes are TRBV24-1 and TRBJ2-2, with D possibly TRBD1 on 6 matching bases. V was trimmed by 3 bases and J by 6 bases, leaving 10 bases between them. The CDR3 is 14 amino acids. Germline V gives CDR1 KGHDR, CDR2 SFDVKD. The CDR3 coding sequence is TGTGCCACCAGTGATGCGGACAGCGCCGGGGAGCTGTTTTTT. Translated, it gives CATSDADSAGELFF.

The sample holds a few counts of this clonotype. The rearrangement joins TRBV7-9 to TRBJ1-2, with D possibly TRBD1 on 5 matching bases. This CDR3 is 16 amino acids long. Per germline, CDR1 SEHNR and CDR2 FQNEAQ (reference sequence). Trimming shortened V by 5 bases and J by 0 bases, and 16 bases separated the two germline ends. CDR3 sequence (DNA): TGTGCCAGCAGCCCCCCGGACGGGACCCCTAACTATGGCTACACCTTC. It yields the protein CASSPPDGTPNYGYTF.

This clonotype was seen a few times. This chain joins TRBV5-1 and TRBJ1-3, with D unclear. CDR1 is SGHRS and CDR2 is YFSETQ in the germline V gene. Between the trimmed V and J ends, which lost 5 bases and 0 bases, there was a span of 12 bases. The CDR3 covers 15 residues. For the CDR3, the DNA is TGCGCCAGCAGTACAACGGCAGGCTCTGGAAACACCATATATTTT. Translating gives CASSTTAGSGNTIYF.

J is TRBJ1-5 and V is TRBV19; D not resolved. CDR1 and CDR2 from the germline V gene are LNHDA and SQIVND (reference sequence). The ends were cut back, 6 bases at V and 0 bases at J, with 6 bases in the middle. This CDR3 comprises 13 residues. CDR3 region: CASSVFSNQPQHF. CDR3 DNA sequence: TGTGCCAGTAGCGTCTTTAGCAATCAGCCCCAGCATTTT.

The chain employs TRBV28 and TRBJ1-3; D gene unclear. With 7 bases removed from V and 3 bases from J, the gap between germline ends came to 10 bases. The CDR3 loop spans 13 amino acids. CDR1 is MDHEN and CDR2 is SYDVKM in the germline V gene. CDR3 bases: TGTGCCAGCATTGAAGCCCTTGGAAACACCATATATTTT. This codes for CASIEALGNTIYF.